This note documents a single T cell receptor beta chain sequence. These data originate in a study of blood T cell repertoires in COVID-19. Clones were read by immunoSEQ multiplex PCR, and TCRdb kept only the in-frame ones, dropping some. The repertoire has 100,000 to 120,000 clones, 80% to 85% of them found once; the top ten carry 30% to 45%. Trimming removed 3 bases from V and 1 base from J, with 8 bases in between. Germline lookup yields CDR1 LNHDA and CDR2 SQIVND (reference sequence). This CDR3 spans 14 amino acids. The sequence was obtained from a man aged 80 or over with acute or convalescent COVID-19. The rearrangement uses TRBV19 and TRBJ2-3; no definite D call. The material sequenced was peripheral blood. Here the CDR3 DNA reads TGTGCCAGTAGTATCAGGCAGCGCACAGATACGCAGTATTTT. Translated: CASSIRQRTDTQYF.